This T cell receptor beta chain was retrieved from a study of Ad26.COV2.S vaccination and SARS-CoV-2 variants. Germline lookup yields CDR1 LNHDA and CDR2 SQIVND (reference sequence). The CDR3 has 16 residues. Trimming at V came to 7 bases and at J to 6 bases, leaving 17 bases not matched to a gene. The assay was immunoSEQ multiplex PCR, and TCRdb's table has in-frame clones only and misses some. Found here are approximately 350,000 clones, about four fifths of them singletons; the top ten hold about 7.4%. Treatment indicated: some 20 received Ad26.COV2.S at low or high dose, single or two shots; about 5 received placebo; per-sample allocation not given. Repertoires come from day 63 after the first vaccine or placebo injection.

This TCR was sampled from a person aged 18-60 years who received the Ad26.COV2.S COVID-19 vaccine or a placebo. The chain uses TRBV19 and TRBJ2-7; TRBD1 matches at 8 bases. The specimen was peripheral blood, collected in a trial of Ad26.COV2.S vaccine versus placebo. The DNA of the CDR3 is TGTGCCAGTACCGAACGACAGGGGAAGGACCCGGGCGAGCAGTACTTC. It encodes CASTERQGKDPGEQYF.